Each of the 4 T cell receptor beta chains below was sequenced from the same sample in a study of siplizumab effects on memory and regulatory T cells. Using immunoSEQ multiplex PCR, the repertoire was profiled, and TCRdb retains in-frame clones only, with some absent. This sample yields 60,000 to 65,000 clones, of which around 80% are seen a single time; about 0.42% belongs to the top ten. Material for sequencing was memory CD4+ T cells sorted from blood. The receptors originated from a human donor in good health.

The rearrangement uses TRBV5-1 and TRBJ2-5, with unresolved D. Trimming removed 3 bases from V and 5 bases from J, with 5 bases in between. Germline V CDR1 and CDR2: SGHRS, YFSETQ. The CDR3 contains 11 residues. CDR3: CASSSRETQYF. The CDR3 nucleotides read TGCGCCAGCAGCTCCCGTGAGACCCAGTACTTC.

This clone was recorded only once. This rearrangement joins TRBV18 to TRBJ1-2; D may be TRBD1 (6 bases). CDR3 length: 15 residues. V lost 2 bases to trimming and J lost 4 bases, with 14 bases between them. CDR1 is KGHSH and CDR2 is LQKENI in the germline V gene. In DNA form, the CDR3 reads TGTGCCAGCTCACCAAATTGGGAGACAGGCTATGGCTACACCTTC. Its protein is CASSPNWETGYGYTF.

The chain is built from TRBV18 and TRBJ2-6, with D tentatively TRBD2 (6 bases). The length of the CDR3 is 18 residues. Trimming took off 4 bases at V and 0 bases at J, with 16 bases between the two ends. The germline V gene has CDR1 KGHSH and CDR2 LQKENI. CDR3 sequence reads: CASSQQGGTVSGANVLTF. CDR3 bases: TGTGCCAGCTCACAGCAGGGAGGAACTGTCTCTGGGGCCAACGTCCTGACTTTC.

The chain couples TRBV30 to TRBJ2-1; TRBD2 matches at 9 bases. The germline gives CDR1 GTSNPN, CDR2 SVGIG (reference sequence). The CDR3 is made up of 14 amino acids. V lost 2 bases and J lost 5; bases outside the gene matches: 4. The CDR3 coding sequence is TGTGCCTGGAGTTGGAGCGGGGGGCACAATGAGCAGTTCTTC. Protein sequence: CAWSWSGGHNEQFF.